A single sample gave rise to the 18 T cell receptor beta chains below, sequenced in a study of blood T cell repertoires in COVID-19. The protocol was immunoSEQ multiplex PCR, while the TCRdb copy is restricted to in-frame clones and leaves out a portion. Among 100,000 to 150,000 clones, about 78% were seen once, and the ten largest hold approximately 2.5%. Sequenced material: peripheral blood. Every receptor here comes from a man between 65 and 85 years old with acute or convalescent COVID-19.

The V gene is TRBV6-1, the J gene TRBJ2-1, with 7 nucleotides matching TRBD2. The CDR3 consists of 13 residues. V trimming: 2 bases; J trimming: 10 bases; junction bases outside the gene matches: 5. The germline gives CDR1 MNHNS, CDR2 SASEGT. The CDR3 DNA is TGTGCCAGCAGTGAACCGGGGGGTCGCGAGCAGTTCTTC. Translation: CASSEPGGREQFF.

The rearrangement links TRBV11-2 to TRBJ2-3; D uncertain. This CDR3 has 15 residues. Per germline, CDR1 SGHAT and CDR2 FQNNGV. The V end lost 5 bases, the J end lost 0 bases, and 12 bases lay between the germline ends. CDR3 sequence (DNA): TGTGCCAGCAGCCCCAGTCTGACTAGCACAGATACGCAGTATTTT. This codes for CASSPSLTSTDTQYF.

The chain employs TRBV23-1 and TRBJ2-1; 9 bases fit TRBD2. TRBV23-1 is an open reading frame, and its role is uncertain. V gave up 4 bases and J gave up 0 bases; unmatched junction bases: 10. The CDR3 loop spans 18 amino acids. CDR3 in DNA: TGCGCCAGCAGTCGTCGTCCTAGCGGGGCCCTCTCCTACAATGAGCAGTTCTTC. Protein product: CASSRRPSGALSYNEQFF.

V is TRBV15 and J is TRBJ1-4, with a tentative D call TRBD1 (5 bases). The CDR3 runs to 15 residues. V shed 0 bases and J shed 7 bases, with 12 bases lying between them. The V gene's germline CDR1 is LNHNV and CDR2 YYDKDF (reference sequence). The chain's CDR3 is CATSRDKAGFEKLFF. Written as DNA, the CDR3 is TGTGCCACCAGCAGAGATAAGGCAGGGTTTGAAAAACTGTTTTTT.

In its sample, this clone was seen many times. This rearrangement joins TRBV7-8 to TRBJ1-2; the match to TRBD1 covers 7 bases. The CDR3 consists of 15 residues. With V trimmed by 5 bases and J by 4 bases, 10 bases remained unmatched. Germline CDR1 SGHVS, CDR2 FQNEAQ. The CDR3 nucleotides read TGTGCCAGCAGCCGACAAGGGGGCATCGGCTATGGCTACACCTTC. It specifies CASSRQGGIGYGYTF.

V gene TRBV5-1 combines with J gene TRBJ1-2, with unresolved D. Per germline, CDR1 SGHRS and CDR2 YFSETQ. With 1 base removed from V and 1 base from J, the gap between germline ends came to 8 bases. The CDR3 is 14 amino acids. The CDR3 DNA follows: TGCGCCAGCAGCTTGATGCAGGATAACTATGGCTACACCTTC. Its translation: CASSLMQDNYGYTF.

Ten or more counts support this clone. The chain employs TRBV6-5 and TRBJ2-7; 7 nucleotides agree with TRBD1. The germline CDR1 and CDR2 sequences are MNHEY and SVGAGI. This CDR3 is 13 amino acids long. With V trimmed by 7 bases and J by 3 bases, 6 bases remained unmatched. CDR3 DNA sequence: TGTGCCAGCACTGGGACAGAGGACTACGAGCAGTACTTC. Residues: CASTGTEDYEQYF.

The J gene is TRBJ2-3, the V gene TRBV7-2; D is ambiguous. Trimming removed 2 bases at V and 2 bases at J, with 14 bases between. The CDR3 is 16 residues long. Germline values: CDR1 SGHTA, CDR2 FQGNSA. In DNA, the CDR3 is TGTGCCAGCAGCTTATTTACACACACACACACAGATACGCAGTATTTT. Translating gives CASSLFTHTHTDTQYF.

V usage is TRBV27 and J usage is TRBJ1-5; D is perhaps TRBD1 (5 bases). The CDR3 totals 13 residues. CDR1 and CDR2 (germline): MNHEY, SMNVEV (reference sequence). V gave up 8 bases and J gave up 11 bases, with 19 bases separating them. The CDR3 coding sequence is TGTGCCAGCGTTGGGACTCCAGGAGGAGCCCAGCATTTT. Translated: CASVGTPGGAQHF.

V usage is TRBV29-1 and J usage is TRBJ1-1; tentatively, D is TRBD1 (6 bases). The CDR3 length is 15 residues. Germline CDR1 reads SQVTM; CDR2 reads ANQGSEA. V was shortened by 7 bases and J by 0 bases, with 18 bases between the two germline ends. CDR3 in DNA: TGCAGCGCCCAACCAGGGGTCGGAATGAACACTGAAGCTTTCTTT. This translates into CSAQPGVGMNTEAFF. Variable domain in full (rest from reference TRBV29-1 and TRBJ1-1): SAVISQKPSRDICQRGTSLTIQCQVDSQVTMMFWYRQQPGQSLTLIATANQGSEATYESGFVIDKFPISRPNLTFSTLTVSNMSPEDSSIYLCSAQPGVGMNTEAFFGQGTRLTVV.

This sequence joins TRBV7-2 and TRBJ1-1; 10 bases match TRBD1. Germline-derived CDR1 and CDR2 are SGHTA and FQGNSA. This CDR3 comprises 14 residues. V lost 5 bases, J lost 7 bases, and 7 bases stayed unmatched. This CDR3 is CASSPDRGRNEAFF. The DNA for the CDR3 is TGTGCCAGCAGCCCCGACAGGGGGCGAAATGAAGCTTTCTTT.

The chain links TRBV9 to TRBJ1-2; no firm D call. Germline V lookup: CDR1 SGDLS, CDR2 YYNGEE. Trimming removed 0 bases at V and 1 base at J, with 16 bases between. The CDR3 loop spans 17 amino acids. The CDR3 spells CASSVGVQQPLNYGYTF. DNA of the CDR3: TGTGCCAGCAGCGTAGGTGTCCAACAGCCGCTTAACTATGGCTACACCTTC.

This rearrangement joins TRBV7-2 to TRBJ1-3; possibly TRBD1 for D (6 bases). The germline V gene encodes CDR1 SGHTA and CDR2 FQGNSA. The CDR3 is 15 residues long. The germline V and J ends were trimmed by 1 base and 3 bases, with 10 bases remaining between them. CDR3 amino acids: CASSLGRGFGNTIYF. The CDR3 coding sequence is TGTGCCAGCAGCTTAGGCAGGGGATTTGGAAACACCATATATTTT.

The chain has TRBV7-2 and TRBJ1-1; 10 bases match TRBD1. CDR1 and CDR2 from the germline V gene are SGHTA and FQGNSA. V gave up 4 bases and J gave up 1 base; unmatched junction bases: 3. This CDR3 spans 15 amino acids. The chain's CDR3 is CASSSRQGANTEAFF. Here the CDR3 DNA reads TGTGCCAGCAGCTCGAGACAGGGGGCGAACACTGAAGCTTTCTTT.

This clone occurred once. This chain connects TRBV30 to TRBJ2-7, with D unclear. V was clipped by 2 bases and J by 3 bases, with 5 bases between them. This CDR3 is 11 amino acids long. Germline CDR1 GTSNPN, CDR2 SVGIG (reference sequence). CDR3: CAWSSGYEQYF. The CDR3 nucleotides read TGTGCCTGGAGTTCAGGCTACGAGCAGTACTTC.

The chain links TRBV4-3 to TRBJ2-1; a weak D match, TRBD2 (5 bases). The CDR3 length is 17 residues. V lost 1 base, J lost 6 bases, and 19 bases lay in between. Germline CDR1 is LGHNA and CDR2 is YSLEER. CDR3 loop: CASSQAFLSTRGNEQFF. CDR3 nucleotide sequence: TGCGCCAGCAGCCAAGCGTTCTTAAGTACTCGGGGCAATGAGCAGTTCTTC.

The V call is TRBV6-6, the J call TRBJ2-3; 9 bases are shared with TRBD2. Trimming cost V 5 bases and J 0 bases; bases outside gene matches: 9. This CDR3 region has 17 residues. In germline, CDR1 is MNHNY, CDR2 SVGAGI (reference sequence). The CDR3 DNA is TGTGCCAGCAGTCAGGGATTAGCGGGGGCTAGCACAGATACGCAGTATTTT. This gives the protein CASSQGLAGASTDTQYF.

The V and J genes are TRBV18 and TRBJ1-2; 10 nucleotides match TRBD1. The CDR3 is 14 residues long. After removal of 2 bases from V and 6 bases from J, the junction contained 3 bases not matched to a gene. Per germline, CDR1 KGHSH and CDR2 LQKENI. CDR3 in amino acids: CASSPGDRGNGYTF. The CDR3, as DNA: TGTGCCAGCTCACCAGGGGACAGGGGTAATGGCTACACCTTC.